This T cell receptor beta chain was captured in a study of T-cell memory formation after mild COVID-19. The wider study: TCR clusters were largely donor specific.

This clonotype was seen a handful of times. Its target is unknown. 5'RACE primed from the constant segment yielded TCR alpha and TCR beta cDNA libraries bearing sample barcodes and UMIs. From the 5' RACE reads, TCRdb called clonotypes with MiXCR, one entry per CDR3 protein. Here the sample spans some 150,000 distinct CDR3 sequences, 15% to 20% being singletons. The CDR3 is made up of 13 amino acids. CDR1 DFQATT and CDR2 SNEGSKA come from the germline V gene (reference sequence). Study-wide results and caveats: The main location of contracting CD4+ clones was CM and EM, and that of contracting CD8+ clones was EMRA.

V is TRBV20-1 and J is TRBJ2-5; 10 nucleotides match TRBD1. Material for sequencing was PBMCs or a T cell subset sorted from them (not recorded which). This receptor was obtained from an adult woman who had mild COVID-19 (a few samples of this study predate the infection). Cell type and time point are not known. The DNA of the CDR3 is TGCTCGTCCCGGACAGGGGGGAGGGAGACCCAGTACTTC. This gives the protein CSSRTGGRETQYF.